A selection of T cell receptor beta chains follows, all from one sample in a study of T cells after somatic rescue of genetic block. Profiling relied on immunoSEQ multiplex PCR, and the TCRdb table lists in-frame clones only, not all of them. The table shows 10,000 or so clones, with about 76% occurring only once. What was sequenced was peripheral blood mononuclear cells (PBMCs). All receptors come from a boy younger than 18. Both conserved end residues are part of each CDR3. D genes are given only for firm matches. Clone size is not always given. Where it is, it says once, few, many or a class for expanded clones.

len	abundance	v_gene	d_gene	j_gene	CDR3nt	CDR3aa
18	few	TRBV28	TRBD2	TRBJ2-1	TGTGCCAGCAGTTTATGGCCACTAGCGGGAAGAACCTACAATGAGCAGTTCTTC	CASSLWPLAGRTYNEQFF
13	NA	TRBV19	NA	TRBJ2-5	TGTGCCACCGAGCCCGGGGGCGCGGAGACCCAGTACTTC	CATEPGGAETQYF
13	once	TRBV4-1	NA	TRBJ2-7	TGCGCCAGCAGGGGGACTGGAACCTACGAGCAGTACTTC	CASRGTGTYEQYF
13	NA	TRBV5-1	TRBD1	TRBJ2-7	TGCGCCAGCAGCTTGGGACAGGGGAACGAGCAGTACTTC	CASSLGQGNEQYF
15	NA	TRBV23-1	NA	TRBJ2-7	TGCGCCAGCAGTCAAGACAGGAATAGCTCCTACGAGCAGTACTTC	CASSQDRNSSYEQYF
16	NA	TRBV2	TRBD2	TRBJ2-2	TGTGCCAGCAGCCCTTTAGCGGGACGCGACACCGGGGAGCTGTTTTTT	CASSPLAGRDTGELFF
16	NA	TRBV18	NA	TRBJ1-3	TGTGCCAGCTCACCGTTGGACAGCTCCTCTGGAAACACCATATATTTT	CASSPLDSSSGNTIYF
15	NA	TRBV9	NA	TRBJ1-2	TGTGCCAGCAGCGTAGCCCCAGCTCCTGGCTATGGCTACACCTTC	CASSVAPAPGYGYTF
14	NA	TRBV6-6	NA	TRBJ2-2	TGTGCCAGCAGTAGGACAGCTAACACCGGGGAGCTGTTTTTT	CASSRTANTGELFF
17	NA	TRBV27	TRBD1	TRBJ2-7	TGTGCCAGCAGTTTGGCCCTCCGACAGGGGGTTACCCTAAGGCAGTACTTC	CASSLALRQGVTLRQYF
13	NA	TRBV5-1	NA	TRBJ1-3	TGCGCCAGCAGCTTGAACTCTGGAAACACCATATATTTT	CASSLNSGNTIYF
16	medium-sized	TRBV28	NA	TRBJ1-1	TGTGCCAGCAGTTTAATATGGAGGGGAAGGAACACTGAAGCTTTCTTT	CASSLIWRGRNTEAFF
13	once	TRBV29-1	NA	TRBJ2-4	TGCAGCGTTGAAGGGGTAGCCAAAAACATTCAGTACTTC	CSVEGVAKNIQYF
15	NA	TRBV6-6	NA	TRBJ1-2	TGTGCCAGCAGTTACTCTCCTACGGAAATCTATGGCTACACCTTC	CASSYSPTEIYGYTF
16	NA	TRBV15	NA	TRBJ1-1	TGTGCCACCAGCAGAGATCGAGTCCGATTGAACACTGAAGCTTTCTTT	CATSRDRVRLNTEAFF
16	few	TRBV5-4	TRBD2	TRBJ2-1	TGTGCCAGCAGCTTGAGGACTAGCGGGAGGGCCCTTGAGCAGTTCTTC	CASSLRTSGRALEQFF
18	NA	TRBV4-1	NA	TRBJ2-5	TGCGCCAGCAGCCAAGCCCCATCCAGCCCGTGGGCGGGGGAGACCCAGTACTTC	CASSQAPSSPWAGETQYF
17	once	TRBV27	TRBD1	TRBJ2-7	TGTGCCAGCAGTTTAATCTTCTCGGGACAGGGAGACGACGAGCAGTACTTC	CASSLIFSGQGDDEQYF
14	medium-sized	TRBV30	TRBD1	TRBJ2-7	TGTGCCTGGACTCCCGGACAGGGGAAATACGAGCAGTACTTC	CAWTPGQGKYEQYF
13	few	TRBV7-7	NA	TRBJ2-5	TGTGCTAGCAGCTCCTGGAGCCAAGAGACCCAGTACTTC	CASSSWSQETQYF
14	NA	TRBV4-1	TRBD2	TRBJ2-1	TGCGCCAGCAGCCTACGAGCGGGAGGACTTGAGCAGTTCTTC	CASSLRAGGLEQFF
12	NA	TRBV5-1	NA	TRBJ2-7	TGCGCCAGCAGCCCACAGGGTTACGAGCAGTACTTC	CASSPQGYEQYF
18	NA	TRBV27	TRBD1	TRBJ2-2	TGTGCCAGCAGTTCCCGCACCTTCGACAGGGTTAACACCGGGGAGCTGTTTTTT	CASSSRTFDRVNTGELFF
15	NA	TRBV5-1	TRBD2	TRBJ2-5	TGCGCCAGCAGCTTGGCTAGCGGGGGGGGAGAGACCCAGTACTTC	CASSLASGGGETQYF
17	few	TRBV5-4	TRBD2	TRBJ2-1	TGTGCCAGCAGCTTAAGACTAGCGGGAGGCCCCTACAATGAGCAGTTCTTC	CASSLRLAGGPYNEQFF
12	NA	TRBV18	TRBD1	TRBJ2-7	TGTGCCGGGGGGAGGACAGGGAACGAGCAGTACTTC	CAGGRTGNEQYF
15	NA	TRBV5-8	NA	TRBJ1-1	TGTGCCAGCAGCTTGGAGCGAAGGGTGAACACTGAAGCTTTCTTT	CASSLERRVNTEAFF
14	NA	TRBV27	TRBD1	TRBJ2-5	TGTGCCAGCAGAGGAAGGGGGCGAAAGGAGACCCAGTACTTC	CASRGRGRKETQYF
15	NA	TRBV15	NA	TRBJ1-1	TGTGCCACCAGCAGGGGGAGTTTCCTGAACACTGAAGCTTTCTTT	CATSRGSFLNTEAFF
14	NA	TRBV5-1	NA	TRBJ2-7	TGCGCCAGCAGCTTTTTACAGGGTGCCTACGAGCAGTACTTC	CASSFLQGAYEQYF
16	NA	TRBV5-1	NA	TRBJ2-1	TGCGCCAGCAGCTCGATTCAGGTGAACCTAGGGAATGAGCAGTTCTTC	CASSSIQVNLGNEQFF
15	few	TRBV6-1	TRBD2	TRBJ2-3	TGTGCCAGCAGTGAGGGCGGGAGTGGGGCAGATACGCAGTATTTT	CASSEGGSGADTQYF
14	NA	TRBV6-5	NA	TRBJ1-5	TGTGCCAGCAAAAAGGCGGGTAGCAATCAGCCCCAGCATTTT	CASKKAGSNQPQHF
12	NA	TRBV7-8	NA	TRBJ2-1	TGTGCCAGCAGCTTATTAATGGGGGAGCAGTTCTTC	CASSLLMGEQFF
14	NA	TRBV10-3	NA	TRBJ2-7	TGTGCCAGCAGTTACTCGCGGGGCGTCTACGAGCAGTACTTC	CASSYSRGVYEQYF
14	once	TRBV30	NA	TRBJ1-2	TGTGCCTGGGGTCAGGGGACGGCGACTATTGGCTACACCTTC	CAWGQGTATIGYTF
16	NA	TRBV27	TRBD1	TRBJ1-6	TGTGCCAGCAGTTTAAGGGACAGACTGTATAATTCACCCCTCCACTTT	CASSLRDRLYNSPLHF
14	NA	TRBV6-5	NA	TRBJ1-1	TGTGCCAGCAGTCCCCCGAGTGGTCCAGCCGAAGCTTTCTTT	CASSPPSGPAEAFF
17	NA	TRBV28	TRBD2	TRBJ2-1	TGTGCCAGCAGTATCTGGACTAGCGGGGGGCCGAGGAATGAGCAGTTCTTC	CASSIWTSGGPRNEQFF
13	NA	TRBV7-9	NA	TRBJ1-1	TGTGCCAGCAGCTTCTGGGCGAACACTGAAGCTTTCTTT	CASSFWANTEAFF
15	NA	TRBV27	TRBD1	TRBJ2-4	TGTGCCAGCAGCTCAGGGACAGGGGGTAGGAACATTCAGTACTTC	CASSSGTGGRNIQYF
16	few	TRBV14	TRBD1	TRBJ1-3	TGTGCCAGCAGCCAAGTGGGACAGGGGACTGGAAACACCATATATTTT	CASSQVGQGTGNTIYF
13	NA	TRBV5-1	TRBD1	TRBJ1-2	TGCGCCAGCAGATCGACAGGGAACTATGGCTACACCTTC	CASRSTGNYGYTF
14	NA	TRBV9	TRBD1	TRBJ1-2	TGTGCCAGCAGCGCGGGACAGGGCGACTATGGCTACACCTTC	CASSAGQGDYGYTF
14	few	TRBV5-3	NA	TRBJ1-2	TGTGCCAGAAGTACCGGCCATCGGAGCTATGGCTACACCTTC	CARSTGHRSYGYTF
16	NA	TRBV6-6	TRBD1	TRBJ2-2	TGTGCCAGCAGTTACCCGGACAGGCTCCTCACCGGGGAGCTGTTTTTT	CASSYPDRLLTGELFF
14	few	TRBV18	NA	TRBJ1-5	TGTGCCAGCTCACCACGTGAAGGGGATCAGCCCCAGCATTTT	CASSPREGDQPQHF
12	NA	TRBV10-3	NA	TRBJ2-5	TGTGCCATCAGTGAGTCGAGAGAGACCCAGTACTTC	CAISESRETQYF
13	NA	TRBV7-3	NA	TRBJ2-1	TGTGCCAGCAGCTTACAAGCGGCTAATGAGCAGTTCTTC	CASSLQAANEQFF
17	few	TRBV18	TRBD2	TRBJ2-1	TGTGCCAGCTCCTCACGAGGGACGGGAGGCCCTTACAATGAGCAGTTCTTC	CASSSRGTGGPYNEQFF